These 20 T cell receptor beta chains were all obtained from the same sample, sequenced in a study of blood T cell repertoires in COVID-19. The table came from immunoSEQ multiplex PCR; TCRdb's copy has only in-frame clones and leaves some out. Counted here are tens of thousands of clones, around 86% occurring once; the ten biggest clones make up nearly 7.5%. Material for sequencing was peripheral blood. The receptors shown here come from a man aged 55 to 69 with active COVID-19.

This clone has a handful of counts. The chain has TRBV20-1 and TRBJ2-7; 8 bases line up with TRBD1. V gave up 3 bases and J gave up 2 bases; unmatched junction bases: 9. Germline V gene data show CDR1 as DFQATT and CDR2 as SNEGSKA (reference sequence). This CDR3 has 15 residues. The CDR3 sequence: CSASLGTGNPYEQYF. DNA for the CDR3: TGCAGTGCTAGTCTTGGGACAGGAAATCCCTACGAGCAGTACTTC.

The CDR3 sequence: CASSFSGTDTQYF. As DNA, the CDR3 is TGTGCCAGCAGTTTTTCAGGCACAGATACGCAGTATTTT. The chain employs TRBV27 and TRBJ2-3; D is unclear. The CDR3 has 13 residues. V lost 3 bases to trimming and J lost 1 base, with 5 bases between them. Per the germline V gene, CDR1 is MNHEY and CDR2 is SMNVEV (reference sequence).

This chain connects TRBV28 to TRBJ2-7; D perhaps matches TRBD2 (7 bases). V lost 8 bases and J lost 7, with 12 bases in between. The CDR3 is made up of 11 amino acids. Germline loops: CDR1 MDHEN, CDR2 SYDVKM. CDR3 region: CASGGAGEQYF. The CDR3 DNA follows: TGTGCCAGCGGGGGGGCAGGAGAGCAGTACTTC.

This clone turned up a few times. The rearrangement joins TRBV9 to TRBJ2-2, with D maybe TRBD2 (6 bases). The CDR3 runs to 15 residues. Trimming stripped 2 bases from V and 0 bases from J, with 8 bases between. CDR1 and CDR2 from the germline V gene are SGDLS and YYNGEE. DNA of the CDR3: TGTGCCAGCAGCGTTAGCGGTGCGAACACCGGGGAGCTGTTTTTT. Translation: CASSVSGANTGELFF.

This sequence joins TRBV25-1 and TRBJ1-5; D is undetermined. CDR3 length: 13 amino acids. Germline V gene data show CDR1 as MGHDK and CDR2 as SYGVNS. V was trimmed by 4 bases and J by 6 bases, leaving 10 bases between them. The CDR3 spells CASSGGYFQPQHF. The DNA of the CDR3 is TGTGCCAGCAGTGGAGGGTACTTTCAGCCCCAGCATTTT.

The chain carries TRBV2 and TRBJ2-2; maybe TRBD1 (5 bases). This CDR3 region has 14 residues. The V end was cut by 6 bases, the J end by 2 bases, with 10 bases between. Germline loops: CDR1 SNHLY, CDR2 FYNNEI. The CDR3 loop reads CASRTASNTGELFF. The CDR3 coding sequence is TGTGCCAGCAGGACAGCGTCTAACACCGGGGAGCTGTTTTTT.

This rearrangement joins TRBV4-1 to TRBJ2-7; the D gene is possibly TRBD1 (5 bases). The V end lost 3 bases, the J end lost 0 bases, and 12 bases lay between the germline ends. The germline V gene has CDR1 MGHRA and CDR2 YSYEKL. The CDR3 runs to 15 residues. CDR3: CASSQATVSSYEQYF. The CDR3 DNA reads as TGCGCCAGCAGCCAGGCGACAGTCAGCTCCTACGAGCAGTACTTC.

V gene TRBV5-8 combines with J gene TRBJ2-7, with D perhaps TRBD2 (5 bases). The CDR3 length is 15 residues. Germline CDR1 is SGHTS and CDR2 is YDEGEE. Trimming stripped 0 bases from V and 2 bases from J, with 12 bases between. The CDR3 is CASSLASGLAYEQYF. The DNA for the CDR3 is TGTGCCAGCAGCTTGGCCTCGGGGTTGGCCTACGAGCAGTACTTC.

The chain carries TRBV27 and TRBJ1-1; TRBD1 matches at 8 bases. The CDR3 consists of 15 residues. V lost 6 bases and J lost 2; bases outside the gene matches: 8. The germline CDR1 and CDR2 sequences are MNHEY and SMNVEV (reference sequence). CDR3 protein: CASSPQTGANTEAFF. CDR3 nucleotides: TGTGCCAGCAGCCCACAGACAGGGGCCAACACTGAAGCTTTCTTT.

The chain employs TRBV19 and TRBJ2-7; TRBD2 is a possible D gene (5 bases). Germline V gives CDR1 LNHDA, CDR2 SQIVND (reference sequence). With 5 bases removed from V and 3 bases from J, the gap between germline ends came to 20 bases. The CDR3 totals 16 residues. The CDR3 protein is CASSQAGGVVYYEQYF. CDR3 DNA sequence: TGTGCCAGTAGTCAGGCCGGAGGCGTTGTATACTACGAGCAGTACTTC.

The CDR3 reads CASKARQGDQPQHF. The CDR3 DNA follows: TGTGCCAGCAAAGCCCGACAGGGTGATCAGCCCCAGCATTTT. V and J are TRBV6-5 and TRBJ1-5; 7 bases fit TRBD1. Germline values: CDR1 MNHEY, CDR2 SVGAGI. The CDR3 length is 14 residues. J lost 5 bases, V lost 7 bases, and 8 bases had no gene match.

The chain couples TRBV9 to TRBJ2-7; 11 bases are shared with TRBD1. V lost 2 bases to trimming and J lost 4 bases; unmatched junction nucleotides: 5. Looked up from germline, CDR1 is SGDLS and CDR2 is YYNGEE. CDR3 length equals 15 residues. The CDR3: CASSVGTGGRYEQYF. The CDR3 DNA follows: TGTGCCAGCAGCGTGGGGACAGGGGGTAGATACGAGCAGTACTTC.

V gene TRBV14 combines with J gene TRBJ2-3, with 9 bases fitting TRBD1. Germline CDR1 reads SGHDN; CDR2 reads FVKESK. CDR3 length equals 16 residues. The V gene end was trimmed by 3 bases and the J gene end by 6 bases; junction bases not matched to a gene: 10. CDR3 DNA sequence: TGTGCCAGCAGCCATAAACCGGGACAGGGCCTCGATACGCAGTATTTT. Protein: CASSHKPGQGLDTQYF.

The chain combines TRBV14 with TRBJ2-1, with D tentatively TRBD1 (6 bases). The CDR3 loop spans 17 amino acids. Germline assignment: CDR1 SGHDN and CDR2 FVKESK. The V end lost 0 bases, the J end lost 3 bases, and 15 bases lay between the germline ends. The CDR3 nucleotides are TGTGCCAGCAGCCAAGATGGGACATTTAGAGGCTACAATGAGCAGTTCTTC. It is translated as CASSQDGTFRGYNEQFF.

The rearrangement links TRBV5-1 to TRBJ2-3; the D gene is possibly TRBD1 (6 bases). CDR3 length: 15 amino acids. Germline-derived CDR1 and CDR2 are SGHRS and YFSETQ. V gave up 3 bases and J gave up 0 bases, with 11 bases separating them. The CDR3 DNA follows: TGCGCCAGCAGCTCCAGGACAGATAGCACAGATACGCAGTATTTT. Residues: CASSSRTDSTDTQYF.

The CDR3 loop reads CASSPGTILILYNEQFF. For the CDR3, the DNA is TGCGCCAGCAGTCCCGGGACTATCCTCATATTATACAATGAGCAGTTCTTC. The chain has TRBV10-1 and TRBJ2-1, with 7 nucleotides matching TRBD2. Trimming removed 5 bases from V and 4 bases from J; junction bases left unmatched: 14. The CDR3 extends over 17 amino acids. The V gene's germline CDR1 is WNHNN and CDR2 SYGVQD (reference sequence).

This clone occurred once. V gene TRBV9 combines with J gene TRBJ2-7; 11 bases line up with TRBD2. This CDR3 is built from 16 residues. With 4 bases clipped from V and 3 bases from J, the junction kept 9 bases outside the gene matches. The germline CDR1 and CDR2 sequences are SGDLS and YYNGEE. CDR3 sequence (DNA): TGTGCCAGCAGCCCCCCTGGGCTAGCGGGAGGCTACGAGCAGTACTTC. It yields the protein CASSPPGLAGGYEQYF.

This rearrangement joins TRBV9 to TRBJ2-7, with 7 bases aligning to TRBD1. V gave up 2 bases and J gave up 0 bases; unmatched junction bases: 5. Per germline, CDR1 SGDLS and CDR2 YYNGEE. There are 15 residues in the CDR3. The chain's CDR3 is CASSVTGASSYEQYF. CDR3 coding DNA: TGTGCCAGCAGCGTTACAGGGGCCAGCTCCTACGAGCAGTACTTC.

The V and J genes are TRBV11-2 and TRBJ2-7; D possibly corresponds to TRBD1 (5 bases). The CDR3 loop spans 15 amino acids. Germline-derived CDR1 and CDR2 are SGHAT and FQNNGV. The V gene lost 0 bases and the J gene lost 3 bases, with 12 bases spanning the gap. CDR3 nucleotides: TGTGCCAGCAGCTTAGACATCAGGGAAATCTACGAGCAGTACTTC. It specifies CASSLDIREIYEQYF.

J is TRBJ1-2 and V is TRBV27; D gene ambiguous. Germline CDR1 MNHEY, CDR2 SMNVEV (reference sequence). The CDR3 contains 13 residues. V lost 2 bases and J 2 bases, leaving 6 bases between the germline ends. The CDR3 DNA is TGTGCCAGCAGTTTAGGCAGGAACTATGGCTACACCTTC. Translation gives CASSLGRNYGYTF.